This T cell receptor (beta chain) was captured by sequencing in a study of long-term antiretroviral therapy in people with HIV. Study-wide results and caveats: Absence of data on ART adherence, viral resistance or therapy changes was noted. Repertoires with HIV possessed tighter CDR3 length spans than those of controls.

Details on this clone: Its antigen is as yet unknown.

V shed 5 bases and J shed 6 bases, with 11 bases lying between them. Germline V gene data show CDR1 as SGHDT and CDR2 as YYEEEE. This CDR3 comprises 12 residues. Every donor had one or more pre-ART and two or more post-ART PBMC samples. Until DNA extraction, the samples held between 1-10 million cryopreserved PBMC. At the survey level, the v3.0 immunoSEQ assay was run. Sequencing used immunoSEQ multiplex PCR; TCRdb keeps in-frame clones, though not all of them. The repertoire consists of roughly 17,000 clones, with about 85% occurring once and the leading ten covering around 4.9%. The TCR comes from a woman between 40 and 50 years old with HIV. This sequence joins TRBV5-6 and TRBJ1-1; tentative D call: TRBD1 (5 bases). The starting material was unsorted PBMCs, obtained 0.5 years after starting antiretroviral therapy. CDR3 DNA: TGTGCCAGCAGTCCTGGGGCGTCTGAAGCTTTCTTT. Amino acid sequence: CASSPGASEAFF.